These 11 T cell receptor beta chains originate from one sample sequenced in a study of identical twins. TCRdb called the 5' RACE reads again in MiXCR, with one record for every CDR3 protein. The sample holds hundreds of thousands of distinct CDR3 sequences, 7% to 7.5% seen once. These data also formed part of another study, on yellow fever vaccine responses in identical twins.

Sample: PBMCs. These TCRs come from a woman under 30 in good health.

The V gene is TRBV29-1, the J gene TRBJ1-3; tentatively, D is TRBD1 (6 bases). Per germline, CDR1 SQVTM and CDR2 ANQGSEA. V lost 0 bases and J 11 bases, leaving 23 bases between the germline ends. The CDR3 runs 16 residues. The CDR3 DNA reads as TGCAGCGTTGAAGATCTCGGGGGCGCGAGGGGGAACGCCATATATTTT. This gives the protein CSVEDLGGARGNAIYF.

This chain connects TRBV25-1 to TRBJ2-4, with 11 positions matching TRBD2. Losses at the gene ends were 7 bases for V and 8 bases for J; bases not matched to a gene: 10. The germline V gene encodes CDR1 MGHDK and CDR2 SYGVNS. CDR3 length: 15 residues. CDR3 in DNA: TGTGCCAGCACTGGGACTAGCGGAGGGGGGGACATTCAGTACTTC. Amino acid sequence: CASTGTSGGGDIQYF.

The chain is built from TRBV5-1 and TRBJ1-1; no clear D gene. The CDR3 totals 15 residues. V dropped 0 bases and J dropped 1 base, with 10 bases sitting between them. From germline, CDR1 is SGHRS and CDR2 YFSETQ. This chain's CDR3 is CASSLDPQPNTEAFF. For the CDR3, the DNA is TGCGCCAGCAGCTTGGATCCACAGCCGAACACTGAAGCTTTCTTT.

This clonotype appeared many times. J is TRBJ1-4 and V is TRBV5-1; weak D call: TRBD1 (5 bases). Trimming removed 0 bases at V and 8 bases at J, with 14 bases between. Germline V lookup: CDR1 SGHRS, CDR2 YFSETQ. The CDR3 length is 15 residues. The CDR3 sequence is CASSLEGWTKEKLFF. The CDR3 nucleotides are TGCGCCAGCAGCTTGGAAGGATGGACAAAAGAAAAACTGTTTTTT.

In nucleotides, the CDR3 is TGTGCCAGCAGCTCTCTGCTTTCACCCCTCCACTTT. Translated, it gives CASSSLLSPLHF. The chain is built from TRBV11-2 and TRBJ1-6; D unclear. The CDR3 loop spans 12 amino acids. The germline gives CDR1 SGHAT, CDR2 FQNNGV. Trimming shortened V by 4 bases and J by 9 bases, and 7 bases separated the two germline ends.

The sample holds many counts of this clonotype. This chain links TRBV28 with TRBJ2-7; D may be TRBD2 (6 bases). The CDR3 extends over 14 amino acids. The V and J ends lost 2 bases and 2 bases respectively, with 10 bases between them. CDR1 and CDR2 from the germline V gene are MDHEN and SYDVKM. Here the CDR3 reads CASSLVGSPYEQYF. The CDR3 coding sequence is TGTGCCAGCAGTTTAGTCGGGAGTCCCTACGAGCAGTACTTC.

The rearrangement links TRBV11-2 to TRBJ2-5, with 7 bases that match TRBD2. The CDR3 has 19 amino acids. Germline V lookup: CDR1 SGHAT, CDR2 FQNNGV. The trim removed 2 bases at V and 2 bases at J, leaving 17 bases unmatched. The CDR3 spells CASSLQFPSGLTSQETQYF. The CDR3 DNA sequence: TGTGCCAGCAGCTTACAGTTCCCTAGCGGACTAACATCTCAAGAGACCCAGTACTTC. The full variable domain, its missing parts supplied by reference TRBV11-2 and TRBJ2-5, is EAGVAQSPRYKIIEKRQSVAFWCNPISGHATLYWYQQILGQGPKLLIQFQNNGVVDDSQLPKDRFSAERLKGVDSTLKIQPAKLEDSAVYLCASSLQFPSGLTSQETQYFGPGTRLLVL.

The chain couples TRBV4-2 to TRBJ2-5; 9 bases fit TRBD2. CDR1 and CDR2 (germline): LGHNA, YNFKEQ. The CDR3 runs 17 residues. The ends lost 0 bases at V and 5 bases at J; junction bases unmatched: 10. CDR3 in amino acids: CASSQDRAGGPGETQYF. DNA of the CDR3: TGTGCCAGCAGCCAAGATCGGGCGGGAGGGCCAGGGGAGACCCAGTACTTC.

In its sample, this clonotype was seen many times. The rearrangement links TRBV11-2 to TRBJ1-2; D uncertain. V gave up 3 bases and J gave up 3 bases, with 8 bases separating them. There are 13 residues in the CDR3. CDR1 and CDR2 (germline): SGHAT, FQNNGV. For the CDR3, the DNA is TGTGCCAGCAGCTTTCCAGGATACTATGGCTACACCTTC. Protein product: CASSFPGYYGYTF.

The sample holds many counts of this clonotype. The chain combines TRBV6-2 or TRBV6-3 with TRBJ1-5; unclear D gene. This CDR3 spans 13 amino acids. Germline V gene sequence: CDR1 MNHEY, CDR2 SVGEGT. V shed 6 bases and J shed 4 bases, with 10 bases lying between them. CDR3 sequence reads: CASSKADNQPQHF. In nucleotides, the CDR3 is TGTGCCAGCAGCAAGGCAGATAATCAGCCCCAGCATTTT.

This clonotype has at least ten counts. The V and J genes are TRBV5-5 and TRBJ2-3; D is undetermined. With 4 bases removed from V and 0 bases from J, the gap between germline ends came to 9 bases. Germline CDR1 SGHKS, CDR2 YYEKEE (reference sequence). This CDR3 spans 14 amino acids. DNA of the CDR3: TGTGCCAGCAGCCTGACTGCTAGCACAGATACGCAGTATTTT. Translated, it gives CASSLTASTDTQYF.